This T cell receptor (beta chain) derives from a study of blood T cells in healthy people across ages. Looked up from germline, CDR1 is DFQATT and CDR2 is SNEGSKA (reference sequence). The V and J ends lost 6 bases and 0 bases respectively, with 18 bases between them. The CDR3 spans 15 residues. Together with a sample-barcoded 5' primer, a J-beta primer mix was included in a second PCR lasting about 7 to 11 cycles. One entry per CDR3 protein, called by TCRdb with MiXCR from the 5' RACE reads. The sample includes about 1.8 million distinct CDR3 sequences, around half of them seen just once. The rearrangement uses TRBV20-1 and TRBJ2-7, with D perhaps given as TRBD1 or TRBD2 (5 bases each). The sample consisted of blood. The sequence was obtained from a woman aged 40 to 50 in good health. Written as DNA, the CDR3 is TGCAGTGCAATGCCGGGACCATCGAGCTCCTACGAGCAGTACTTC. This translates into CSAMPGPSSSYEQYF.